The subject of this entry is one T cell receptor (beta chain). This record comes from a study of radiotherapy plus CTLA-4 blockade in lung cancer. Study details: The study recorded objective responses in roughly a sixth of patients and disease control in around 33%.

Focal radiation was given together with CTLA-4 blockade (ipilimumab) to patients with chemo-refractory metastatic non-small-cell lung cancer. J was trimmed by 1 base and V by 7 bases; bases with no gene match: 2. The CDR3 runs 14 residues. Per germline, CDR1 MNHNS and CDR2 SASEGT. This table comes from immunoSEQ multiplex PCR, and its TCRdb copy is limited to in-frame clones, with some not included. The sample shows around 24,000 clones, around 66% of them seen only once. The chain uses TRBV6-1 and TRBJ2-3, with 10 nucleotides matching TRBD1. The receptor's source is a human donor with non-small cell lung cancer who had stable disease on radiotherapy plus ipilimumab. This specimen was peripheral blood, taken from a patient treated with radiotherapy plus ipilimumab. For the CDR3, the DNA is TGTGCCAGCATTGGGACAGGGGGCACAGATACGCAGTATTTT. Residues: CASIGTGGTDTQYF.